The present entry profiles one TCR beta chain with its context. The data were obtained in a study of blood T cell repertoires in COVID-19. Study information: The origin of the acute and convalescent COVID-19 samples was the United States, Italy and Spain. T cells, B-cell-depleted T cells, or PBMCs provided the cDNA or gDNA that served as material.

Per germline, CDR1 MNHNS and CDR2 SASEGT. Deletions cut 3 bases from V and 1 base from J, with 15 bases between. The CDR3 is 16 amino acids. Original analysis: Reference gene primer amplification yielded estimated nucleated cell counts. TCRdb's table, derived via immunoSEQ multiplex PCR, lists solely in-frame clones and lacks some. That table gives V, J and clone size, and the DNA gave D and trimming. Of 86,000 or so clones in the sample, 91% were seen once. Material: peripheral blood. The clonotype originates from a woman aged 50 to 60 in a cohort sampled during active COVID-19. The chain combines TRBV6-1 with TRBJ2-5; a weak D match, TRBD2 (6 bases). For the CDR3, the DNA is TGTGCCAGCAGTGACAGCGCAACGGGACTCCAAGAGACCCAGTACTTC. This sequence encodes CASSDSATGLQETQYF.